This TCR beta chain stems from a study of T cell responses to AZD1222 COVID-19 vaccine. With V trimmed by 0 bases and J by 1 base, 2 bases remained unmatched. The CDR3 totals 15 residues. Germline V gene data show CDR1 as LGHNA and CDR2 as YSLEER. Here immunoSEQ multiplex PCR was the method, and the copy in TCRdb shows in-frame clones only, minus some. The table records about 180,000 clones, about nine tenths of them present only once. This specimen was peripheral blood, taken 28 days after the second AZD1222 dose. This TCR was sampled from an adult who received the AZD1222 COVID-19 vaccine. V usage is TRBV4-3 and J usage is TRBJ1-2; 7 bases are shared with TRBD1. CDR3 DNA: TGCGCCAGCAGCCAAGAAAGGGGGCATAACTATGGCTACACCTTC. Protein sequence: CASSQERGHNYGYTF.